The rows below give T cell receptor beta chains drawn from one sample of a study of a mutant IDH1 vaccine in newly diagnosed glioma. These receptors' targets are unknown. The data were produced by immunoSEQ multiplex PCR, yet TCRdb's version contains in-frame clones alone and is incomplete. The repertoire includes some 70,000 clones, 80% to 85% of them detected once, and about 12% sits in the top ten. This sample comprised PBMCs, obtained from a glioma patient whose treatment included an IDH1 peptide vaccine. Receptor source: a man younger than 30 with glioma. The CDR3 runs from the conserved cysteine through the conserved F or W. Each record gives: V gene, clone size, J gene, D gene, CDR3 protein, CDR3 DNA. A D gene is named only where the DNA matches it firmly. Only some rows state a clone size, as once, few, many or a class for expanded clones.

V gene: TRBV5-1
clone size: .
J gene: TRBJ2-5
D gene: TRBD2
CDR3 protein: CASSPGRGRGETQYF
CDR3 DNA: TGCGCCAGCAGCCCCGGGAGGGGACGAGGGGAGACCCAGTACTTC

V gene: TRBV5-5
clone size: .
J gene: TRBJ1-5
D gene: .
CDR3 protein: CASSLEDTGGGQPQHF
CDR3 DNA: TGTGCCAGCAGCCTTGAGGATACGGGAGGTGGTCAGCCCCAGCATTTT

V gene: TRBV5-6
clone size: .
J gene: TRBJ2-7
D gene: .
CDR3 protein: CASSLGLYEQYF
CDR3 DNA: TGTGCCAGCAGCCTAGGACTATACGAGCAGTACTTC

V gene: TRBV15
clone size: .
J gene: TRBJ1-5
D gene: .
CDR3 protein: CATSRDRGYNQPQHF
CDR3 DNA: TGTGCCACCAGCAGAGACCGGGGTTACAATCAGCCCCAGCATTTT

V gene: TRBV7-2
clone size: .
J gene: TRBJ2-7
D gene: TRBD1
CDR3 protein: CASSPRTGAPYEQYF
CDR3 DNA: TGTGCCAGCAGCCCAAGGACAGGGGCGCCCTACGAGCAGTACTTC

V gene: TRBV6-5
clone size: .
J gene: TRBJ1-2
D gene: TRBD1
CDR3 protein: CASSKLQGSESGYTF
CDR3 DNA: TGTGCCAGCAGTAAACTACAGGGGTCGGAGTCTGGCTACACCTTC

V gene: TRBV14
clone size: .
J gene: TRBJ2-5
D gene: TRBD1
CDR3 protein: CASSVGTAQETQYF
CDR3 DNA: TGTGCCAGCAGCGTGGGGACAGCACAAGAGACCCAGTACTTC

V gene: TRBV5-6
clone size: .
J gene: TRBJ2-3
D gene: .
CDR3 protein: CASSLGGASTDTQYF
CDR3 DNA: TGTGCCAGCAGCTTGGGCGGTGCTAGCACAGATACGCAGTATTTT

V gene: TRBV5-8
clone size: .
J gene: TRBJ2-7
D gene: TRBD1
CDR3 protein: CASSSLRTGTYEQYF
CDR3 DNA: TGTGCCAGCAGCTCCCTTAGGACAGGGACCTACGAGCAGTACTTC

V gene: TRBV6-4
clone size: .
J gene: TRBJ2-3
D gene: TRBD1
CDR3 protein: CASSDRGQPDTQYF
CDR3 DNA: TGTGCCAGCAGCGACAGGGGGCAGCCAGATACGCAGTATTTT

V gene: TRBV27
clone size: once
J gene: TRBJ2-5
D gene: .
CDR3 protein: CASSLGWGRVEETQYF
CDR3 DNA: TGTGCCAGCAGTTTGGGCTGGGGCAGGGTAGAAGAGACCCAGTACTTC

V gene: TRBV4-3
clone size: .
J gene: TRBJ2-3
D gene: .
CDR3 protein: CASSQDVGTDTQYF
CDR3 DNA: TGCGCCAGCAGCCAAGATGTGGGGACCGATACGCAGTATTTT

V gene: TRBV7-9
clone size: .
J gene: TRBJ1-2
D gene: .
CDR3 protein: CASSLTAAGPYGYTF
CDR3 DNA: TGTGCCAGCAGCTTAACGGCTGCTGGGCCCTATGGCTACACCTTC

V gene: TRBV9
clone size: .
J gene: TRBJ1-6
D gene: TRBD1
CDR3 protein: CASSVAGTGESPLHF
CDR3 DNA: TGTGCCAGCAGCGTAGCAGGGACAGGCGAATCACCCCTCCACTTT

V gene: TRBV25-1
clone size: .
J gene: TRBJ2-2
D gene: .
CDR3 protein: CASSGMTGNTGELFF
CDR3 DNA: TGTGCCAGCAGTGGGATGACAGGCAACACCGGGGAGCTGTTTTTT

V gene: TRBV6-5
clone size: once
J gene: TRBJ1-4
D gene: .
CDR3 protein: CASSSRRNEKLFF
CDR3 DNA: TGTGCCAGCAGTTCTAGGCGAAATGAAAAACTGTTTTTT

V gene: TRBV6-1
clone size: .
J gene: TRBJ2-6
D gene: .
CDR3 protein: CASSVSTWEQSRANVLTF
CDR3 DNA: TGTGCCAGCAGTGTGAGTACGTGGGAACAAAGTCGGGCCAACGTCCTGACTTTC

V gene: TRBV18
clone size: .
J gene: TRBJ2-1
D gene: TRBD2
CDR3 protein: CASSPTLAGGGEQFF
CDR3 DNA: TGTGCCAGCTCACCAACACTAGCGGGGGGCGGGGAGCAGTTCTTC

V gene: TRBV6-5
clone size: .
J gene: TRBJ2-7
D gene: TRBD2
CDR3 protein: CASSGGDRLYEQYF
CDR3 DNA: TGTGCCAGCAGTGGGGGGGACCGACTCTACGAGCAGTACTTC

V gene: TRBV10-1
clone size: .
J gene: TRBJ2-5
D gene: TRBD1
CDR3 protein: CASRAGTDQETQYF
CDR3 DNA: TGCGCCAGCAGAGCAGGGACAGACCAAGAGACCCAGTACTTC

V gene: TRBV6-6
clone size: .
J gene: TRBJ1-1
D gene: .
CDR3 protein: CASSYSTVTEAFF
CDR3 DNA: TGTGCCAGCAGTTACTCGACGGTGACTGAAGCTTTCTTT

V gene: TRBV21-1
clone size: .
J gene: TRBJ2-7
D gene: .
CDR3 protein: CASRPKRTPYEQYF
CDR3 DNA: TGTGCCAGCAGACCCAAAAGAACCCCCTACGAGCAGTACTTC

V gene: TRBV29-1
clone size: .
J gene: TRBJ1-2
D gene: .
CDR3 protein: CSDFSYLYGYTF
CDR3 DNA: TGCAGCGACTTCAGTTACCTCTATGGCTACACCTTC

V gene: TRBV18
clone size: few
J gene: TRBJ1-6
D gene: TRBD1
CDR3 protein: CASSPGTVNSPLHF
CDR3 DNA: TGTGCCAGCTCCCCCGGGACAGTAAATTCACCCCTCCACTTT

V gene: TRBV11-2
clone size: .
J gene: TRBJ2-5
D gene: .
CDR3 protein: CASSPLPRGAWSEETQYF
CDR3 DNA: TGTGCCAGCAGCCCCCTTCCACGGGGGGCCTGGTCCGAAGAGACCCAGTACTTC

V gene: TRBV2
clone size: .
J gene: TRBJ1-5
D gene: .
CDR3 protein: CASSHPLDGYSNQPQHF
CDR3 DNA: TGTGCCAGCAGTCACCCTCTGGACGGTTATAGCAATCAGCCCCAGCATTTT

V gene: TRBV7-6
clone size: .
J gene: TRBJ2-1
D gene: TRBD2
CDR3 protein: CASSEVAGPSGGNEQFF
CDR3 DNA: TGTGCCAGCAGCGAAGTGGCCGGGCCTAGCGGGGGGAATGAGCAGTTCTTC

V gene: TRBV9
clone size: .
J gene: TRBJ2-2
D gene: .
CDR3 protein: CASSVEGLSGELFF
CDR3 DNA: TGTGCCAGCAGCGTAGAGGGACTCTCCGGGGAGCTGTTTTTT

V gene: TRBV7-3
clone size: .
J gene: TRBJ1-1
D gene: .
CDR3 protein: CASSPGGGWEAFF
CDR3 DNA: TGTGCCAGCAGCCCTGGGGGCGGGTGGGAAGCTTTCTTT

V gene: TRBV5-1
clone size: .
J gene: TRBJ1-4
D gene: .
CDR3 protein: CASSPRSGTATNEKLFF
CDR3 DNA: TGCGCCAGCAGCCCCCGTTCTGGGACTGCAACTAATGAAAAACTGTTTTTT

V gene: TRBV7-2
clone size: .
J gene: TRBJ1-1
D gene: .
CDR3 protein: CASSLGAGEAFF
CDR3 DNA: TGTGCCAGCAGCTTAGGGGCGGGAGAAGCTTTCTTT

V gene: TRBV5-1
clone size: .
J gene: TRBJ2-3
D gene: .
CDR3 protein: CASSLGHRDANTDTQYF
CDR3 DNA: TGCGCCAGCAGCTTGGGGCACCGGGACGCCAACACAGATACGCAGTATTTT

V gene: TRBV7-3
clone size: .
J gene: TRBJ2-7
D gene: .
CDR3 protein: CASSPEPSYEQYF
CDR3 DNA: TGTGCCAGCAGCCCAGAACCCTCCTACGAGCAGTACTTC

V gene: TRBV28
clone size: .
J gene: TRBJ1-5
D gene: .
CDR3 protein: CASSPLNQPQHF
CDR3 DNA: TGTGCCAGCAGCCCCCTTAATCAGCCCCAGCATTTT

V gene: TRBV6-5
clone size: .
J gene: TRBJ2-4
D gene: .
CDR3 protein: CASSYSGGVAKNIQYF
CDR3 DNA: TGTGCCAGCAGTTACTCTGGTGGGGTAGCCAAAAACATTCAGTACTTC

V gene: TRBV27
clone size: .
J gene: TRBJ1-2
D gene: TRBD1
CDR3 protein: CASSSKIRDRDGYTF
CDR3 DNA: TGTGCCAGCAGTTCTAAAATCCGGGACAGGGATGGCTACACCTTC

V gene: TRBV20-1
clone size: .
J gene: TRBJ2-1
D gene: .
CDR3 protein: CSARDYNEQFF
CDR3 DNA: TGCAGTGCTAGGGACTACAATGAGCAGTTCTTC

V gene: TRBV14
clone size: .
J gene: TRBJ1-2
D gene: .
CDR3 protein: CASSQAIPRAINYGYTF
CDR3 DNA: TGTGCCAGCAGCCAAGCCATCCCCAGGGCAATTAACTATGGCTACACCTTC

V gene: TRBV7-3
clone size: few
J gene: TRBJ1-1
D gene: TRBD1
CDR3 protein: CASSLHQGVGEAFF
CDR3 DNA: TGTGCCAGCAGCTTACATCAGGGGGTAGGTGAAGCTTTCTTT

V gene: TRBV5-1
clone size: .
J gene: TRBJ1-1
D gene: .
CDR3 protein: CASTPGVGSTEAFF
CDR3 DNA: TGCGCCAGCACCCCGGGGGTGGGTAGCACTGAAGCTTTCTTT

V gene: TRBV19
clone size: .
J gene: TRBJ1-5
D gene: .
CDR3 protein: CASSYRSEVVNQPQHF
CDR3 DNA: TGTGCCAGTAGTTACCGCAGTGAGGTTGTGAATCAGCCCCAGCATTTT

V gene: TRBV5-6
clone size: .
J gene: TRBJ1-5
D gene: .
CDR3 protein: CASSLYRQGGGNQPQHF
CDR3 DNA: TGTGCCAGCAGCTTGTATCGCCAGGGAGGAGGCAATCAGCCCCAGCATTTT

V gene: TRBV7-9
clone size: .
J gene: TRBJ2-7
D gene: .
CDR3 protein: CASSLVGQTRSYEQYF
CDR3 DNA: TGTGCCAGCAGCTTAGTAGGACAAACACGATCCTACGAGCAGTACTTC

V gene: TRBV5-6
clone size: .
J gene: TRBJ2-2
D gene: TRBD1
CDR3 protein: CASSLDVGTGKDTGELFF
CDR3 DNA: TGTGCCAGCAGCTTGGACGTAGGGACAGGGAAAGACACCGGGGAGCTGTTTTTT

V gene: TRBV7-9
clone size: .
J gene: TRBJ2-7
D gene: TRBD2
CDR3 protein: CASVAGGNSYEQYF
CDR3 DNA: TGTGCTTCTGTAGCGGGGGGGAACTCCTACGAGCAGTACTTC

V gene: TRBV27
clone size: .
J gene: TRBJ1-1
D gene: .
CDR3 protein: CASSPRGGTEAFF
CDR3 DNA: TGTGCCAGCAGTCCAAGGGGGGGTACTGAAGCTTTCTTT

V gene: TRBV6-6
clone size: .
J gene: TRBJ2-7
D gene: .
CDR3 protein: CASSYSSSVDYEQYF
CDR3 DNA: TGTGCCAGCAGTTACTCAAGCAGCGTAGACTACGAGCAGTACTTC

V gene: TRBV6-6
clone size: .
J gene: TRBJ1-2
D gene: .
CDR3 protein: CASTEGGNYGYTF
CDR3 DNA: TGTGCCAGCACGGAGGGGGGGAACTATGGCTACACCTTC

V gene: TRBV7-2
clone size: .
J gene: TRBJ1-1
D gene: .
CDR3 protein: CASSFGRARTEAFF
CDR3 DNA: TGTGCCAGCAGTTTCGGGAGGGCTAGAACTGAAGCTTTCTTT

V gene: TRBV21-1
clone size: .
J gene: TRBJ1-5
D gene: .
CDR3 protein: CASSVQGNQPQHF
CDR3 DNA: TGTGCCAGCAGCGTCCAGGGGAATCAGCCCCAGCATTTT

V gene: TRBV28
clone size: .
J gene: TRBJ1-1
D gene: TRBD1
CDR3 protein: CASSYRGGKTEAFF
CDR3 DNA: TGTGCCAGCAGTTACAGGGGAGGAAAAACTGAAGCTTTCTTT

V gene: TRBV28
clone size: .
J gene: TRBJ2-7
D gene: TRBD1
CDR3 protein: CASSLVQGYEQYF
CDR3 DNA: TGTGCCAGCAGTTTAGTACAGGGGTACGAGCAGTACTTC

V gene: TRBV4-2
clone size: .
J gene: TRBJ2-5
D gene: TRBD2
CDR3 protein: CASSPLAGDQETQYF
CDR3 DNA: TGTGCCAGCAGTCCCCTAGCGGGAGACCAAGAGACCCAGTACTTC

V gene: TRBV19
clone size: .
J gene: TRBJ1-4
D gene: .
CDR3 protein: CASSTITPRTERTNEKLFF
CDR3 DNA: TGTGCCAGTAGTACCATAACGCCCCGTACGGAGAGGACCAATGAAAAACTGTTTTTT

V gene: TRBV10-3
clone size: .
J gene: TRBJ1-2
D gene: TRBD1
CDR3 protein: CAISVSGTGDGYTF
CDR3 DNA: TGTGCCATCAGTGTTTCCGGGACAGGGGATGGCTACACCTTC

V gene: TRBV30
clone size: few
J gene: TRBJ1-4
D gene: .
CDR3 protein: CAHKTAFNEKLFF
CDR3 DNA: TGTGCCCACAAGACAGCCTTCAATGAAAAACTGTTTTTT

V gene: TRBV5-1
clone size: .
J gene: TRBJ2-7
D gene: TRBD1
CDR3 protein: CASSWTGTTNEQYF
CDR3 DNA: TGCGCCAGCAGCTGGACAGGGACGACAAACGAGCAGTACTTC

V gene: TRBV30
clone size: once
J gene: TRBJ2-1
D gene: TRBD2
CDR3 protein: CACTLGSGSWDEQFF
CDR3 DNA: TGTGCCTGCACCTTGGGGAGCGGGAGTTGGGATGAGCAGTTCTTC

V gene: TRBV2
clone size: .
J gene: TRBJ1-6
D gene: .
CDR3 protein: CASSGQASSYNSPLHF
CDR3 DNA: TGTGCCAGCAGTGGACAGGCGAGCTCCTATAATTCACCCCTCCACTTT